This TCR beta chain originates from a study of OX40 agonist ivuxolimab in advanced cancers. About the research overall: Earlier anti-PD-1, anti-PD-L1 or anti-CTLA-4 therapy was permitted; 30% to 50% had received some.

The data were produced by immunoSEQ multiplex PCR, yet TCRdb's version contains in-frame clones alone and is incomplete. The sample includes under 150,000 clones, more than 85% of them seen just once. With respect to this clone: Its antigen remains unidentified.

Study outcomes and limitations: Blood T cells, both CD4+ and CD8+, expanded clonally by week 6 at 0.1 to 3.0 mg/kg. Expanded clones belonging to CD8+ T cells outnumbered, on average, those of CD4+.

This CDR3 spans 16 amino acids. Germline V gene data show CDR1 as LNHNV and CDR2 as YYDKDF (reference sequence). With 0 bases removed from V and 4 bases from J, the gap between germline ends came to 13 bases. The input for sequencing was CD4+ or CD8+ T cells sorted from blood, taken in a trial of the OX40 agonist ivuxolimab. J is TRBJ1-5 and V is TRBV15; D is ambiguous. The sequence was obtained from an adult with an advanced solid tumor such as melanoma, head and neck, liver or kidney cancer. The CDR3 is CATSRDSVAGNQPQHF. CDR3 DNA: TGTGCCACCAGCAGAGATAGTGTGGCCGGAAATCAGCCCCAGCATTTT. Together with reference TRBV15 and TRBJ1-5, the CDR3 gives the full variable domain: DAMVIQNPRYQVTQFGKPVTLSCSQTLNHNVMYWYQQKSSQAPKLLFHYYDKDFNNEADTPDNFQSRRPNTSFCFLDIRSPGLGDTAMYLCATSRDSVAGNQPQHFGDGTRLSIL.